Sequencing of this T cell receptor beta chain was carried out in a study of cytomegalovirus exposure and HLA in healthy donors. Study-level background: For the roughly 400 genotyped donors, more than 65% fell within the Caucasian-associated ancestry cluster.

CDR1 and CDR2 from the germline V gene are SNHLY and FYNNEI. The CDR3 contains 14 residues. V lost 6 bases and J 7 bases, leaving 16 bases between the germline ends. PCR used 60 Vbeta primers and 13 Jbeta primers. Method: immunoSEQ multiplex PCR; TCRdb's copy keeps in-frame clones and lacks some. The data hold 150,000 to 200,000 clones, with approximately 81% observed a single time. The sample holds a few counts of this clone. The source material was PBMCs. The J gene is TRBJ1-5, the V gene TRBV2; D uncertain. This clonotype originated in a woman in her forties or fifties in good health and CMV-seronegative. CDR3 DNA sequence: TGTGCCAGCAGCGAGGCAGAGGGCGAGCAGCCCCAGCATTTT. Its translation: CASSEAEGEQPQHF. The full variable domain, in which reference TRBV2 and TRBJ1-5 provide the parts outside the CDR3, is EPEVTQTPSHQVTQMGQEVILRCVPISNHLYFYWYRQILGQKVEFLVSFYNNEISEKSEIFDDQFSVERPDGSNFTLKIRSTKLEDSAMYFCASSEAEGEQPQHFGDGTRLSIL.